The clone carrying this TCR beta chain was seen only a few times. Trimming at V came to 5 bases and at J to 0 bases, leaving 8 bases not matched to a gene. CDR3 length: 16 amino acids. Germline V gene data show CDR1 as SGHRS and CDR2 as YFSETQ. The data were taken from a study of identical twins. TCRdb reprocessed the 5' RACE reads via MiXCR and lists one record per CDR3 protein. Here the sample spans a few hundred thousand distinct CDR3 sequences, around 20% being singletons. Material for sequencing was naive T cells sorted from blood. This sequence was found in a man aged 50 to 60 in good health. The rearrangement links TRBV5-1 to TRBJ2-1, with 7 bases fitting TRBD2. The chain's CDR3 is CASRRSGASSYNEQFF. Written as DNA, the CDR3 is TGCGCCAGCAGGAGAAGCGGGGCCAGCTCCTACAATGAGCAGTTCTTC.